Listed here are 21 T cell receptor beta chains from one sample, sequenced in a study of radiation and T cells in renal cell carcinoma. Documented time point: blood 4 weeks post-SBRT, at nephrectomy. Treatment here: 15 Gy SBRT to primary tumor, nephrectomy 4 weeks later. This table comes from immunoSEQ multiplex PCR, and its TCRdb copy is limited to in-frame clones, with some not included. The table has around 30,000 clones, 81% seen once; the top ten hold 25% to 40%. The sample was blood, taken from a patient whose treatment included radiotherapy and nephrectomy. Receptor source: a man in his 60s with renal cell carcinoma.

Comment on this clone: Other nucleotide sequences from this sample produce the same CDR3. This sequence joins TRBV5-5 and TRBJ2-7; weak D call: TRBD2 (5 bases). The V end lost 4 bases, the J end lost 2 bases, and 19 bases lay between the germline ends. Germline assignment: CDR1 SGHKS and CDR2 YYEKEE (reference sequence). CDR3 length equals 16 residues. CDR3 amino acids: CASSLATGFSTYEQYF. For the CDR3, the DNA is TGTGCCAGCAGCCTGGCGACGGGATTTAGTACCTACGAGCAGTACTTC.

The chain is built from TRBV7-9 and TRBJ2-7; either TRBD1 or TRBD2 may supply D (5 bases each). Trimming shortened V by 5 bases and J by 2 bases, and 22 bases separated the two germline ends. CDR3 length equals 17 residues. Germline lookup yields CDR1 SEHNR and CDR2 FQNEAQ (reference sequence). The CDR3 DNA is TGTGCCAGCAGCAACTACGTGGGGCAGCCCGGGGCCTACGAGCAGTACTTC. The encoded protein is CASSNYVGQPGAYEQYF. The full variable domain, with the rest looked up from reference TRBV7-9 and TRBJ2-7, is DTGVSQNPRHKITKRGQNVTFRCDPISEHNRLYWYRQTLGQGPEFLTYFQNEAQLEKSRLLSDRFSAERPKGSFSTLEIQRTEQGDSAMYLCASSNYVGQPGAYEQYFGPGTRLTVT.

This clone has a handful of counts. The chain is built from TRBV30 and TRBJ2-7; D may be TRBD2 (6 bases). Trimming removed 2 bases at V and 0 bases at J, with 14 bases between. This CDR3 has 15 amino acids. Germline V gives CDR1 GTSNPN, CDR2 SVGIG (reference sequence). CDR3 nucleotides: TGTGCCTGGAGTCTTAAAGGGACTCTCTCCTACGAGCAGTACTTC. This encodes CAWSLKGTLSYEQYF.

The chain is built from TRBV5-1 and TRBJ2-5, with D possibly matching TRBD2 (6 bases). In germline, CDR1 is SGHRS, CDR2 YFSETQ. Trimming took 0 bases from V and 7 from J, leaving 16 bases between them. CDR3 length: 15 amino acids. In DNA form, the CDR3 reads TGCGCCAGCAGCTTGGGGGTCTGGACGGGAGCGACCCAGTACTTC. As protein: CASSLGVWTGATQYF. The complete variable domain, with remaining parts taken from reference TRBV5-1 and TRBJ2-5, reads KAGVTQTPRYLIKTRGQQVTLSCSPISGHRSVSWYQQTPGQGLQFLFEYFSETQRNKGNFPGRFSGRQFSNSRSEMNVSTLELGDSALYLCASSLGVWTGATQYFGPGTRLLVL.

This chain uses TRBV5-6 with TRBJ1-2; TRBD1 aligns across 7 bases. Germline loops: CDR1 SGHDT, CDR2 YYEEEE. The CDR3 extends over 16 amino acids. V trimming: 2 bases; J trimming: 4 bases; junction bases outside the gene matches: 11. In DNA form, the CDR3 reads TGTGCCAGCAGCTTTATCCCCTTTCGGGACAGCTATGGCTACACCTTC. Its protein product is CASSFIPFRDSYGYTF.

V and J are TRBV6-4 and TRBJ2-3; no clear D gene. The CDR3 length is 15 residues. Germline V gene sequence: CDR1 MRHNA, CDR2 SNTAGT. V was shortened by 0 bases and J by 1 base, with 8 bases between the two germline ends. CDR3 in amino acids: CASSDSVGGTDTQYF. The CDR3 nucleotides are TGTGCCAGCAGTGACTCGGTAGGAGGCACAGATACGCAGTATTTT.

The chain carries TRBV18 and TRBJ1-1, with D maybe TRBD1 (6 bases). CDR1 and CDR2 from the germline V gene are KGHSH and LQKENI. This CDR3 region has 13 residues. Trimming shortened V by 3 bases and J by 11 bases, and 16 bases separated the two germline ends. The CDR3 DNA follows: TGTGCCAGCTCACCGTCGAGGGGGGTGAAGGCTTTCTTT. Its translation: CASSPSRGVKAFF.

This chain joins TRBV27 and TRBJ2-1; tentatively, D is TRBD1 (6 bases). Trimming took off 6 bases at V and 0 bases at J, with 12 bases between the two ends. This CDR3 comprises 15 residues. Germline values: CDR1 MNHEY, CDR2 SMNVEV (reference sequence). The CDR3 nucleotides are TGTGCCAGCAGCCCTGGACAGAGCTCCTACAATGAGCAGTTCTTC. It is translated as CASSPGQSSYNEQFF.

This sequence joins TRBV15 and TRBJ2-3; TRBD2 matches at 8 bases. Germline assignment: CDR1 LNHNV and CDR2 YYDKDF (reference sequence). The trim removed 2 bases at V and 0 bases at J, leaving 4 bases unmatched. The CDR3 sequence is 16 residues long. The CDR3 DNA sequence: TGTGCCACCAGCAGACCTCTAGCGGGTAGCACAGATACGCAGTATTTT. Protein product: CATSRPLAGSTDTQYF. The full variable domain, with the rest looked up from reference TRBV15 and TRBJ2-3, is DAMVIQNPRYQVTQFGKPVTLSCSQTLNHNVMYWYQQKSSQAPKLLFHYYDKDFNNEADTPDNFQSRRPNTSFCFLDIRSPGLGDTAMYLCATSRPLAGSTDTQYFGPGTRLTVL.

The V gene is TRBV12-5, the J gene TRBJ1-5; 9 bases align to TRBD1. The J segment lost 3 bases and the V segment lost 6 bases, leaving 3 bases of the junction unmatched. The germline CDR1 and CDR2 sequences are LGHNT and FRNRAP. This CDR3 spans 14 amino acids. CDR3 nucleotides: TGTGCTAGTGGACGGGACAGGGCCAATCAGCCCCAGCATTTT. It codes for CASGRDRANQPQHF.

The chain combines TRBV5-1 with TRBJ2-1, with TRBD2 identical over 12 bases. This CDR3 is 15 amino acids long. Germline V gene sequence: CDR1 SGHRS, CDR2 YFSETQ. V dropped 0 bases and J dropped 6; count of bases not matched to a gene: 1. The CDR3 is CASSLGLAGVNEQFF. The CDR3 DNA reads as TGCGCCAGCAGCTTGGGACTAGCGGGAGTCAATGAGCAGTTCTTC. Supplemented by reference TRBV5-1 and TRBJ2-1, the full variable domain reads KAGVTQTPRYLIKTRGQQVTLSCSPISGHRSVSWYQQTPGQGLQFLFEYFSETQRNKGNFPGRFSGRQFSNSRSEMNVSTLELGDSALYLCASSLGLAGVNEQFFGPGTRLTVL.

V and J are TRBV13 and TRBJ1-2; D ambiguous. The CDR3 length is 16 residues. Germline CDR1 PRHDT, CDR2 FYEKMQ (reference sequence). V dropped 5 bases and J dropped 1 base, with 17 bases sitting between them. CDR3 sequence reads: CASSPKVDLDNYGYTF. In DNA form, the CDR3 reads TGTGCCAGCAGCCCGAAGGTTGACTTGGATAACTATGGCTACACCTTC.

The chain employs TRBV5-1 and TRBJ1-5; the D gene is possibly TRBD1 (6 bases). Germline loops: CDR1 SGHRS, CDR2 YFSETQ. Deletions cut 4 bases from V and 4 bases from J, with 15 bases between. CDR3 length: 15 residues. CDR3 protein: CASSPGANRNQPQHF. The CDR3 DNA follows: TGCGCCAGCAGCCCGGGGGCAAATAGGAATCAGCCCCAGCATTTT. Complete variable domain (other parts from reference TRBV5-1 and TRBJ1-5): KAGVTQTPRYLIKTRGQQVTLSCSPISGHRSVSWYQQTPGQGLQFLFEYFSETQRNKGNFPGRFSGRQFSNSRSEMNVSTLELGDSALYLCASSPGANRNQPQHFGDGTRLSIL.

The CDR3 region is CAWSPRSNTIYF. The CDR3 nucleotides read TGTGCCTGGAGTCCTCGCTCGAACACCATATATTTT. The chain uses TRBV30 and TRBJ1-3; D unresolved. V lost 2 bases and J lost 7, with 9 bases in between. Germline loops: CDR1 GTSNPN, CDR2 SVGIG (reference sequence). CDR3 size: 12 residues.

The J gene is TRBJ2-2, the V gene TRBV11-2; TRBD1 or TRBD2 may be the D gene (6 bases each). The CDR3 sequence is 17 residues long. The V end lost 1 base, the J end lost 1 base, and 13 bases lay between the germline ends. CDR1 is SGHAT and CDR2 is FQNNGV in the germline V gene. CDR3 protein: CASSLGSKGGNTGELFF. In nucleotides, the CDR3 is TGTGCCAGCAGCTTAGGTTCTAAGGGGGGGAACACCGGGGAGCTGTTTTTT.

The chain has TRBV7-9 and TRBJ2-3; D not resolved. The V gene's germline CDR1 is SEHNR and CDR2 FQNEAQ (reference sequence). This CDR3 is built from 14 residues. V lost 8 bases, J lost 4 bases, and 16 bases lay in between. The CDR3 nucleotides read TGTGCCAGCCTTCATGTCATGTTGTCAGATACGCAGTATTTT. Translating it yields CASLHVMLSDTQYF.

Only a few counts were recorded for this clone. CDR3 DNA: TGCGCCAGCAGCTTTTACTCCGGGACAGGGGGGTTGAGAAACACCATATATTTT. Translation: CASSFYSGTGGLRNTIYF. The V and J genes are TRBV5-1 and TRBJ1-3; 11 nucleotides line up with TRBD1. Germline V CDR1 and CDR2: SGHRS, YFSETQ. The CDR3 has 18 amino acids. The trim removed 2 bases at V and 5 bases at J, leaving 12 bases unmatched.

The gene calls are TRBV7-9 and TRBJ2-7; possibly TRBD1 or TRBD2 for D (6 bases each). This CDR3 is built from 15 residues. Looked up from germline, CDR1 is SEHNR and CDR2 is FQNEAQ (reference sequence). Trimming removed 2 bases from V and 4 bases from J, with 15 bases in between. The DNA of the CDR3 is TGTGCCAGCAGCTTAAACTCGAGAGGGGGGTACGAGCAGTACTTC. This translates into CASSLNSRGGYEQYF. Based on the CDR3 plus reference TRBV7-9 and TRBJ2-7, the full variable domain is DTGVSQNPRHKITKRGQNVTFRCDPISEHNRLYWYRQTLGQGPEFLTYFQNEAQLEKSRLLSDRFSAERPKGSFSTLEIQRTEQGDSAMYLCASSLNSRGGYEQYFGPGTRLTVT.

J is TRBJ2-3 and V is TRBV10-3; either TRBD1 or TRBD2 may supply D (5 bases each). Germline V gene data show CDR1 as ENHRY and CDR2 as SYGVKD. Trimming left V 4 bases short and J 4 bases short, with 9 bases between. CDR3 length: 13 amino acids. CDR3 DNA sequence: TGTGCCATCAGTGCCGGGACGCCAGATACGCAGTATTTT. Amino acid sequence: CAISAGTPDTQYF.

V usage is TRBV4-2 and J usage is TRBJ2-7; maybe TRBD1 (6 bases). CDR1 and CDR2 (germline): LGHNA, YNFKEQ. Trimming removed 1 base from V and 1 base from J, with 14 bases in between. This CDR3 is built from 16 residues. DNA of the CDR3: TGTGCCAGCAGCCAAGTAGAAGGACAGCGATCCTACGAGCAGTACTTC. This encodes CASSQVEGQRSYEQYF.

The V call is TRBV18, the J call TRBJ2-2; no firm D call. CDR1 and CDR2 (germline): KGHSH, LQKENI. This CDR3 is 14 amino acids long. The V end lost 6 bases, the J end lost 5 bases, and 13 bases lay between the germline ends. CDR3 DNA: TGTGCCAGCTCGCAACCCTTGGGAACCGGGGAGCTGTTTTTT. It encodes CASSQPLGTGELFF.